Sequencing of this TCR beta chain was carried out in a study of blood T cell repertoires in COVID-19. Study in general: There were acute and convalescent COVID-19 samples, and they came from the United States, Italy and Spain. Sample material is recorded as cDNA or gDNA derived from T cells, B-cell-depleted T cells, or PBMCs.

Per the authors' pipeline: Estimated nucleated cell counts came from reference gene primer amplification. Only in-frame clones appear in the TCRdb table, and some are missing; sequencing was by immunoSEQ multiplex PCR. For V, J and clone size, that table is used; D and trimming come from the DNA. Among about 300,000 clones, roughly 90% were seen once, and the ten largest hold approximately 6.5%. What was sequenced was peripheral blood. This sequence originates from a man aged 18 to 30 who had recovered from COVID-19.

CDR3 in DNA: TGCGCCAGCAGCCAACTCCCCGGGACACCCTATGGCTACACCTTC. Translated, it gives CASSQLPGTPYGYTF. The V and J genes are TRBV4-1 and TRBJ1-2, with D tentatively TRBD1 (6 bases). The CDR3 is made up of 15 amino acids. The germline CDR1 and CDR2 sequences are MGHRA and YSYEKL. Trimming took 2 bases from V and 4 from J, leaving 14 bases between them.